This T cell receptor (beta chain) was found in a study of CD8 T cells in Susac syndrome. The study sequenced TCR beta in blood CD8+ and CD4+ T cells. TEMRA cells were enriched by FACS, and CD4+ and CD8+ T cells were negatively isolated. On this clonotype: The antigen is undetermined.

The germline gives CDR1 LGHNA, CDR2 YSLEER. J lost 4 bases, V lost 4 bases, and 5 bases had no gene match. CDR3 size: 15 residues. An input of about 0.5 to 1 ug of RNA was subjected to reverse transcription using random hexamers. TCRdb reprocessed the immunoSEQ multiplex PCR reads via MiXCR and lists one record per CDR3 protein. The data contain around 300,000 distinct CDR3 sequences, approximately 85% of them singletons. Findings of the study overall: It was acknowledged in the study that the number of individuals who were included in its TCR sequencing and HLA analysis was relatively small.

The sequencing sample was made of CD8+ T cells from PBMCs. The chain couples TRBV4-3 to TRBJ2-1; 9 bases map to TRBD2. This TCR was recovered from a human donor with multiple sclerosis. The CDR3 reads CASSPLGLAYNEQFF. For the CDR3, the DNA is TGCGCCAGCAGCCCGCTGGGACTAGCTTACAATGAGCAGTTCTTC.